The rows below give T cell receptor beta chains drawn from one sample of a study of blood T cell repertoires in COVID-19. Assay: immunoSEQ multiplex PCR; the TCRdb copy retains only in-frame clones and omits some. The sample holds over 120,000 clones, 80% to 85% seen once. The sample was peripheral blood. These receptors all come from a woman aged 60 to 75 with acute or convalescent COVID-19. CDR3s include the opening cysteine and the closing phenylalanine or tryptophan. Fields, in order: CDR3 protein, CDR3 DNA, D gene, J gene, clone size, V gene, CDR3 length. D genes are given only for firm matches. A row's size may be missing; if present it is once, few, many or a size class.

CDR3 protein: CASSPVTGNTGELFF
CDR3 DNA: TGTGCCAGTAGTCCAGTAACAGGGAACACCGGGGAGCTGTTTTTT
D gene: .
J gene: TRBJ2-2
clone size: few
V gene: TRBV19
CDR3 length: 15

CDR3 protein: CASSIPSGFLNTEAFF
CDR3 DNA: TGTGCCAGTAGTATCCCCTCCGGGTTCTTGAACACTGAAGCTTTCTTT
D gene: .
J gene: TRBJ1-1
clone size: .
V gene: TRBV19
CDR3 length: 16

CDR3 protein: CASAGGADTQYF
CDR3 DNA: TGTGCCAGCGCGGGAGGTGCAGATACGCAGTATTTT
D gene: TRBD2
J gene: TRBJ2-3
clone size: .
V gene: TRBV19
CDR3 length: 12

CDR3 protein: CASSGMRSNQPQHF
CDR3 DNA: TGTGCCAGCTCCGGGATGAGGAGCAATCAGCCCCAGCATTTT
D gene: .
J gene: TRBJ1-5
clone size: .
V gene: TRBV18
CDR3 length: 14

CDR3 protein: CASSLDGSGPPKEQYF
CDR3 DNA: TGTGCCAGCAGCTTAGATGGAAGCGGCCCGCCTAAGGAGCAGTACTTC
D gene: .
J gene: TRBJ2-7
clone size: .
V gene: TRBV11-2
CDR3 length: 16

CDR3 protein: CASSTGQGNQPQHF
CDR3 DNA: TGCGCCAGCAGCACGGGACAGGGTAATCAGCCCCAGCATTTT
D gene: TRBD1
J gene: TRBJ1-5
clone size: .
V gene: TRBV5-1
CDR3 length: 14

CDR3 protein: CASSQAWTGGSYNSPLHF
CDR3 DNA: TGTGCCAGCAGCCAAGCTTGGACAGGGGGAAGTTATAATTCACCCCTCCACTTT
D gene: TRBD1
J gene: TRBJ1-6
clone size: .
V gene: TRBV3-1/TRBV3-2
CDR3 length: 18

CDR3 protein: CASLGGFPQETQYF
CDR3 DNA: TGCGCCAGCTTAGGGGGATTCCCACAAGAGACCCAGTACTTC
D gene: .
J gene: TRBJ2-5
clone size: few
V gene: TRBV5-1
CDR3 length: 14

CDR3 protein: CASSSQQVSYEQYF
CDR3 DNA: TGTGCCAGTAGTTCACAACAGGTCTCCTACGAGCAGTACTTC
D gene: .
J gene: TRBJ2-7
clone size: few
V gene: TRBV19
CDR3 length: 14

CDR3 protein: CASSLQGANGYTF
CDR3 DNA: TGTGCCAGCAGCTTACAGGGGGCTAATGGCTACACCTTC
D gene: TRBD1
J gene: TRBJ1-2
clone size: .
V gene: TRBV5-4
CDR3 length: 13

CDR3 protein: CASSLTGNTYGYTF
CDR3 DNA: TGTGCCAGCAGCCTGACAGGCAATACCTATGGCTACACCTTC
D gene: .
J gene: TRBJ1-2
clone size: .
V gene: TRBV5-8
CDR3 length: 14

CDR3 protein: CASSQTRSGELFF
CDR3 DNA: TGTGCCAGCAGTCAAACTCGATCTGGGGAGCTGTTTTTT
D gene: .
J gene: TRBJ2-2
clone size: .
V gene: TRBV3-1/TRBV3-2
CDR3 length: 13

CDR3 protein: CASSLDDWRSAFF
CDR3 DNA: TGTGCCAGCAGCTTGGATGATTGGAGGTCGGCTTTCTTT
D gene: .
J gene: TRBJ1-1
clone size: .
V gene: TRBV7-9
CDR3 length: 13

CDR3 protein: CAIGGTVTDTQYF
CDR3 DNA: TGTGCCATCGGGGGGACAGTTACAGATACGCAGTATTTT
D gene: .
J gene: TRBJ2-3
clone size: .
V gene: TRBV10-3
CDR3 length: 13

CDR3 protein: CASSLGRGNEQFF
CDR3 DNA: TGTGCCAGCAGTTTGGGCAGGGGGAATGAGCAGTTCTTC
D gene: TRBD1
J gene: TRBJ2-1
clone size: .
V gene: TRBV12-3/TRBV12-4
CDR3 length: 13